The sequence of this T cell receptor beta chain was determined in a study of blood T cell repertoires in COVID-19. Overall study context: Spain, Italy and the United States supplied samples that represented acute and convalescent COVID-19. PBMCs, B-cell-depleted T cells, or T cells were the source of the cDNA or gDNA that made up the material.

Under the authors' procedure: Quantification of nucleated cells was approximated via reference gene primer amplification. TCRdb's table, derived via immunoSEQ multiplex PCR, lists solely in-frame clones and lacks some. Clonal size and the V and J genes are those of that table, whereas D and trimming came from the DNA. The sample contains 250,000 or so clones, around nine tenths of which appear only once. The CDR3 is 14 residues long. The trim removed 5 bases at V and 3 bases at J, leaving 7 bases unmatched. The germline gives CDR1 SGHRS, CDR2 YFSETQ. Sample: peripheral blood. The origin of this receptor is a woman in her thirties or forties who had recovered from COVID-19. V is TRBV5-1 and J is TRBJ2-7; TRBD2 matches 8 bases. In DNA, the CDR3 is TGCGCCAGCAGGTTAGCGGGACCCCTCTACGAGCAGTACTTC. Encoded protein: CASRLAGPLYEQYF. The full variable domain, in which reference TRBV5-1 and TRBJ2-7 provide the parts outside the CDR3, is KAGVTQTPRYLIKTRGQQVTLSCSPISGHRSVSWYQQTPGQGLQFLFEYFSETQRNKGNFPGRFSGRQFSNSRSEMNVSTLELGDSALYLCASRLAGPLYEQYFGPGTRLTVT.